This T cell receptor (beta chain) was identified during a study of identical twins. The study's findings and limits: Analyses of zero insertions could be partly confounded by invariant MAIT and iNKT cells. The abundant beta clonotypes from cord blood had fewer insertions, and memory repertoires had none of this.

Only healthy Caucasians were included as donors. Template switching supplied a universal primer site; unique molecular identifiers were carried on the cDNA. TCRdb fed the 5' RACE reads into MiXCR, producing one record per CDR3 protein. The profile shows about 660,000 distinct CDR3 sequences, 8.5% to 9% of them singletons. This CDR3 comprises 13 residues. Trimming shortened V by 1 base and J by 6 bases, and 10 bases separated the two germline ends. The V gene's germline CDR1 is SGHTA and CDR2 FQGNSA. A word on this clonotype: The antigen remains undetermined.

These sequences were also reported in another study, on yellow fever vaccine responses in identical twins.

The sample comprised PBMCs. This sequence originates from a woman in her late teens or twenties in good health. The chain couples TRBV7-2 to TRBJ2-7, with no clear D. The CDR3 DNA reads as TGTGCCAGCAGCTTAGTTGGGGTTTTCGAGCAGTACTTC. Translating it yields CASSLVGVFEQYF.